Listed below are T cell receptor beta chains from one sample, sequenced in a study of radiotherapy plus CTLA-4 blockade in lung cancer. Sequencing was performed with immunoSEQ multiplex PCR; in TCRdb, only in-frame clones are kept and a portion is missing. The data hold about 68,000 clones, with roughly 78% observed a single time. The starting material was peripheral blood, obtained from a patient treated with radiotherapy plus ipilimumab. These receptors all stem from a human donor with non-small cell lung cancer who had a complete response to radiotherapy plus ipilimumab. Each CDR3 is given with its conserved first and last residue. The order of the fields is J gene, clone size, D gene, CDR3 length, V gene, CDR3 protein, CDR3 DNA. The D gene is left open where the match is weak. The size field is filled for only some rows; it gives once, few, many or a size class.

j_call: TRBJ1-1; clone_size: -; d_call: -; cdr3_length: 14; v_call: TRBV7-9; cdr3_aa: CASSNARVNTEAFF; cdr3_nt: TGTGCCAGCAGCAATGCCCGAGTGAACACTGAAGCTTTCTTT
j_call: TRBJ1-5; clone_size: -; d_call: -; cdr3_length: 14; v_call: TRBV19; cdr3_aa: CASSIVLVNQPQHF; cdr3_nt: TGTGCCAGTAGTATAGTCTTGGTTAATCAGCCCCAGCATTTT
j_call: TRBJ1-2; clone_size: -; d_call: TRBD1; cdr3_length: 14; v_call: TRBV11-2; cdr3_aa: CASSPETGNYGYTF; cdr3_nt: TGTGCCAGCAGCCCGGAGACAGGGAACTATGGCTACACCTTC
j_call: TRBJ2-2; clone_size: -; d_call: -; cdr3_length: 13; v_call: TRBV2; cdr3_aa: CASGGRDTGELFF; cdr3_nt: TGTGCCAGCGGGGGGCGAGACACCGGGGAGCTGTTTTTT
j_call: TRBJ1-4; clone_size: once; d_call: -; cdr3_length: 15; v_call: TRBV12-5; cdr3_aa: CASGLRRGQDEKLFF; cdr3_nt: TGTGCTAGTGGTTTGCGCCGGGGGCAAGACGAAAAACTGTTTTTT
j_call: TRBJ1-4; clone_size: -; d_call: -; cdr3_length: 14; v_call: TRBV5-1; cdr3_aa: CASSSGVGDEKLFF; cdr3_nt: TGCGCCAGCAGCTCAGGGGTAGGGGATGAAAAACTGTTTTTT
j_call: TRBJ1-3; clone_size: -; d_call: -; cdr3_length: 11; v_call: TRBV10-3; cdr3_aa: CAISNGNTIYF; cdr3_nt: TGTGCCATCAGTAACGGAAACACCATATATTTT
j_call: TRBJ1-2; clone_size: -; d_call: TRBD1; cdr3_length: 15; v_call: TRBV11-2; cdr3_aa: CASSLDRGANYGYTF; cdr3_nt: TGTGCCAGCAGCCTCGACAGGGGAGCTAACTATGGCTACACCTTC
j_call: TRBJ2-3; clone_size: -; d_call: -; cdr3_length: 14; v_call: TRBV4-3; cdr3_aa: CASRSGASTDTQYF; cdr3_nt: TGCGCCAGCCGTTCGGGGGCTAGCACAGATACGCAGTATTTT
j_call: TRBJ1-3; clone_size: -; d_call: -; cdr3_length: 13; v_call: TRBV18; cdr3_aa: CASSPPMDSAVMF; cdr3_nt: TGTGCCAGCTCACCACCGATGGACAGCGCGGTTATGTTT
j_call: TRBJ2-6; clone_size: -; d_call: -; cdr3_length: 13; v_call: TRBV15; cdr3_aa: CATSSTSRHVLTF; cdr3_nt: TGTGCCACCAGCAGTACTAGTCGCCACGTCCTGACTTTC
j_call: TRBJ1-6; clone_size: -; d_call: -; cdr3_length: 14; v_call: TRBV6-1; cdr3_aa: CASSAGTRGSPLHF; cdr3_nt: TGTGCCAGCAGTGCCGGGACACGGGGATCACCCCTCCACTTT
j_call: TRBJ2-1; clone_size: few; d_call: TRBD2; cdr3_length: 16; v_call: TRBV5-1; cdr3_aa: CASSLALTPAGNEQFF; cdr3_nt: TGCGCCAGCAGCTTGGCCCTAACGCCAGCGGGGAATGAGCAGTTCTTC
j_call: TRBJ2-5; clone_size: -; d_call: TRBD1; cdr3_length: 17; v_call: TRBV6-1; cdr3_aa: CASSESGGQGAKETQYF; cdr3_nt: TGTGCCAGCAGTGAATCGGGCGGACAGGGGGCGAAAGAGACCCAGTACTTC
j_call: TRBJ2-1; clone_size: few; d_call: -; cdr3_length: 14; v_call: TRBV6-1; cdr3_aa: CASTPPVSYNEQFF; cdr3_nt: TGTGCCAGCACCCCACCGGTCTCCTACAATGAGCAGTTCTTC
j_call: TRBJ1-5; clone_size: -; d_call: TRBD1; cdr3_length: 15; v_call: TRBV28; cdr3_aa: CASSPSGQGHQPQHF; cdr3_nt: TGTGCCAGCAGTCCCTCCGGACAGGGGCATCAGCCCCAGCATTTT
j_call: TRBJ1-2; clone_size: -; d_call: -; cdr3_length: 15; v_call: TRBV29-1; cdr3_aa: CSVEGGGGRPYGYTF; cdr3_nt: TGCAGCGTTGAAGGTGGCGGGGGCCGTCCCTATGGCTACACCTTC
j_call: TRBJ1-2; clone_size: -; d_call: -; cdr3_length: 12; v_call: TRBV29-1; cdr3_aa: CSGGGTNYGYTF; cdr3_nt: TGCAGCGGCGGCGGAACTAACTATGGCTACACCTTC
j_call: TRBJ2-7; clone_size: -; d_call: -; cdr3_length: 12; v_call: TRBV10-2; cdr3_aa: CASSTGSREQYF; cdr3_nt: TGCGCCAGCAGCACGGGGTCGCGGGAGCAGTACTTC
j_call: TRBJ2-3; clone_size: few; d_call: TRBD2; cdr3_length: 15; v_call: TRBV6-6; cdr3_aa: CASVGWEREGDTQYF; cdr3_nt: TGTGCCAGCGTAGGCTGGGAGCGGGAGGGAGATACGCAGTATTTT
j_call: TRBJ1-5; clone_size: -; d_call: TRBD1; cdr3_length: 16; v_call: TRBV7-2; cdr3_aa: CASSQSGTGGRQPQHF; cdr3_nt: TGTGCCAGCAGCCAATCCGGGACAGGGGGCCGACAGCCCCAGCATTTT
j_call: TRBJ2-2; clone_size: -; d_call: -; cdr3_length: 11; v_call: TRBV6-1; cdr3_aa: CASGGTGELFF; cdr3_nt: TGTGCCAGCGGCGGTACCGGGGAGCTGTTTTTT
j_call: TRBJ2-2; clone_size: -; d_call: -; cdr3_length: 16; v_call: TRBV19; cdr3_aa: CASSMMLLAVTGELFF; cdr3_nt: TGTGCCAGTAGTATGATGTTACTAGCAGTCACCGGGGAGCTGTTTTTT
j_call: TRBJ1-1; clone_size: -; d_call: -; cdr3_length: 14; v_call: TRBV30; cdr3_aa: CAWSVNRGITEAFF; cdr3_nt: TGTGCCTGGAGTGTAAATAGGGGGATCACTGAAGCTTTCTTT
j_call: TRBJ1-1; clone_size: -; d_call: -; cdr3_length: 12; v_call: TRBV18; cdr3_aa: CASSEMNTEAFF; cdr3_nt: TGTGCCAGCTCAGAGATGAACACTGAAGCTTTCTTT
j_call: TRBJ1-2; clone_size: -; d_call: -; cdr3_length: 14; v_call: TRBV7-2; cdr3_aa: CASSLDWGADGYTF; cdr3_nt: TGTGCCAGCAGCTTAGATTGGGGCGCGGATGGCTACACCTTC
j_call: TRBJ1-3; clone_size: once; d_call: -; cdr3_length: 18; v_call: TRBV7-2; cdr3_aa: CASSSTDLGFRSGNTIYF; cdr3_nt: TGTGCCAGCAGCTCTACTGATTTGGGGTTTAGGTCTGGAAACACCATATATTTT
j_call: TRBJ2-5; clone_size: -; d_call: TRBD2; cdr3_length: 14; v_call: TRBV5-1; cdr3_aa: CASSLRTSGETQYF; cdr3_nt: TGCGCCAGCAGCTTGAGGACTAGCGGAGAGACCCAGTACTTC
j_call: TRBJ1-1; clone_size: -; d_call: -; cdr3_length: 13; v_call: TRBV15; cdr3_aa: CATSTREGGEAFF; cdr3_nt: TGTGCCACCAGCACCAGGGAGGGGGGTGAAGCTTTCTTT
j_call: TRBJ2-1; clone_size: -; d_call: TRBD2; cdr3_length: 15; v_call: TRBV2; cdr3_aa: CASSGPGLAGTEQFF; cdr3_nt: TGTGCCAGCAGCGGTCCGGGGCTAGCGGGGACTGAGCAGTTCTTC
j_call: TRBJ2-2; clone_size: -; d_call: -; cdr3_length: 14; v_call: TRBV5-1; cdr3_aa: CASSLGGSTGELFF; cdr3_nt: TGCGCCAGCAGCTTGGGTGGATCCACCGGGGAGCTGTTTTTT
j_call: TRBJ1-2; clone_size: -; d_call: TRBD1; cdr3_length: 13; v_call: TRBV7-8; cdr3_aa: CASSFGTGGSYTF; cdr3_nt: TGTGCCAGCAGCTTTGGGACAGGGGGAAGCTACACCTTC
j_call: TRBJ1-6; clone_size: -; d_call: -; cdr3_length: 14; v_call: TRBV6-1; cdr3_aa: CASSSISYNSPLHF; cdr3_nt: TGTGCCAGCAGTTCGATCTCCTATAATTCACCCCTCCACTTT
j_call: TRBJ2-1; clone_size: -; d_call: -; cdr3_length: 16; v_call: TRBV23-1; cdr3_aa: CASSHSPGRRYNEQFF; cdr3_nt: TGCGCCAGCAGTCACTCGCCGGGACGGAGATACAATGAGCAGTTCTTC
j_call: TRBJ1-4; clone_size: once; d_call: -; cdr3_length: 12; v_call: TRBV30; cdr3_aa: CACLKTNEKLFF; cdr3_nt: TGTGCCTGTTTGAAAACTAATGAAAAACTGTTTTTT
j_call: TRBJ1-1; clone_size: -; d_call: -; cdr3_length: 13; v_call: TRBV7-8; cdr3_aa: CASGYRVSTEAFF; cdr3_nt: TGTGCCAGCGGATACAGGGTATCCACTGAAGCTTTCTTT
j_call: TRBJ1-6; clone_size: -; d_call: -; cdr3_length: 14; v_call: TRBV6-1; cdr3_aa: CASRRQPDNSPLHF; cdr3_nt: TGTGCCAGCAGAAGACAGCCCGATAATTCACCCCTCCACTTT
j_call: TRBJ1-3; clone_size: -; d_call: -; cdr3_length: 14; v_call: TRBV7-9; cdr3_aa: CASSPAQGGNTIYF; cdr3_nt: TGTGCCAGCAGCCCCGCCCAGGGGGGAAACACCATATATTTT
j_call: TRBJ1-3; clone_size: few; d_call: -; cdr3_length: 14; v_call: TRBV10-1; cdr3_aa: CASSGDHSGNTIYF; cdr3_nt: TGCGCCAGCAGTGGCGACCACTCTGGAAACACCATATATTTT
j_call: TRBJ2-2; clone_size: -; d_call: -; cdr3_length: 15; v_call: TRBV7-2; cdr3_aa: CASSLTGTNTGELFF; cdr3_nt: TGTGCCAGCAGCTTAACGGGGACGAACACCGGGGAGCTGTTTTTT
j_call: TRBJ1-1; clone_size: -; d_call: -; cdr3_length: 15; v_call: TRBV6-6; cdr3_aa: CASSYVGARGTEAFF; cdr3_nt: TGTGCCAGCAGTTACGTGGGGGCGCGGGGAACTGAAGCTTTCTTT
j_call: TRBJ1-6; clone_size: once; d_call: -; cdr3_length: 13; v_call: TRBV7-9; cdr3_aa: CASSPDTYSPLHF; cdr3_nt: TGTGCCAGCAGCCCGGACACCTATTCACCCCTCCACTTT
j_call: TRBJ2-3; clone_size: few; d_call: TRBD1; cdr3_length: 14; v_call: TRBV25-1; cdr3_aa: CASSESRGSDTQYF; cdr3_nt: TGTGCCAGCAGTGAAAGCAGGGGGTCGGATACGCAGTATTTT
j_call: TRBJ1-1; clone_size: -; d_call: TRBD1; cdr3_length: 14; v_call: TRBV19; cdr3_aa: CASSSTGLNTEAFF; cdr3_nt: TGTGCCAGTAGTTCGACAGGGTTGAACACTGAAGCTTTCTTT
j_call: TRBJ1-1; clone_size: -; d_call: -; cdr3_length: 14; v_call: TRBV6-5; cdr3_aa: CASSYLGGDTEAFF; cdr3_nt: TGTGCCAGCAGTTATTTAGGGGGTGACACTGAAGCTTTCTTT
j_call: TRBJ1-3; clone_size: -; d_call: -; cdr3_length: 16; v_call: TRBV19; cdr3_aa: CASSPGLGFSGNTIYF; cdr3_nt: TGTGCCAGTAGTCCGGGTCTGGGCTTCTCTGGAAACACCATATATTTT
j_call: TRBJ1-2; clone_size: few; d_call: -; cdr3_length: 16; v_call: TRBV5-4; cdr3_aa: CASSHEGQGMGLGYTF; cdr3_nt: TGTGCCAGCAGCCACGAGGGCCAGGGGATGGGCCTTGGCTACACCTTC
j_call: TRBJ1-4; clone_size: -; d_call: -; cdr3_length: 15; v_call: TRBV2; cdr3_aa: CASRGTGDSGEKLFF; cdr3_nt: TGTGCCAGCAGGGGCACTGGAGATTCAGGGGAAAAACTGTTTTTT
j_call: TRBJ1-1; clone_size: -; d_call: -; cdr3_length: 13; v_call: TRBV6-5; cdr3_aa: CASRLQGNTEAFF; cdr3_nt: TGTGCCAGCCGCCTCCAGGGGAACACTGAAGCTTTCTTT
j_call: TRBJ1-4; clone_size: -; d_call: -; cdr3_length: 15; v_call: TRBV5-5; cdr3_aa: CASSSTRDGYEKLFF; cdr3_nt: TGTGCCAGCAGCTCGACCCGGGACGGTTATGAAAAACTGTTTTTT
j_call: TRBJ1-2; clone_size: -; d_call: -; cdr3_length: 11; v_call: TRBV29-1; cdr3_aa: CSTLGDYGYTF; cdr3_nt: TGCAGCACCCTGGGGGACTATGGCTACACCTTC
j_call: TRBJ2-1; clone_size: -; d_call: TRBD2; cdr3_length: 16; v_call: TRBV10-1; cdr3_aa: CASSATSGGIHNEQFF; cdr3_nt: TGCGCCAGCAGTGCGACTAGCGGGGGGATCCACAATGAGCAGTTCTTC
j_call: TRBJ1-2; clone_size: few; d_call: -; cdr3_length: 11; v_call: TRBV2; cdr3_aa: CASGSGYGYTF; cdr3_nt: TGTGCCAGCGGGTCAGGTTATGGCTACACCTTC